Listed below are T cell receptor beta chains from one sample, sequenced in a study of early T cells in non-severe SARS-CoV-2 infection. TCRdb ran MiXCR on the 5' RACE reads and lists one entry per CDR3 protein. The sample has 30,000 to 40,000 distinct CDR3 sequences, approximately 9.2% seen once. What was sequenced was whole blood. The receptors were gathered from an adult who was a healthcare worker with PCR-confirmed SARS-CoV-2 infection or an uninfected control (not recorded which). Both conserved end residues are part of each CDR3. D genes are given only for firm matches. Clone size, where shown, is once, few, many, or a class for clones that have expanded.

j_call clone_size d_call v_call cdr3_aa cdr3_nt
TRBJ2-1 many . TRBV2 CASMQGYYNEQFF TGTGCCAGCATGCAGGGCTACTACAATGAGCAGTTCTTC
TRBJ2-1 many . TRBV7-2 CASSLRTRSYNEQFF TGTGCCAGCAGCTTACGAACCCGCTCCTACAATGAGCAGTTCTTC
TRBJ1-1 many TRBD1 TRBV27 CASSPGTGTEAFF TGTGCCAGCAGTCCCGGGACAGGCACTGAAGCTTTCTTT
TRBJ1-5 . . TRBV10-3 CAISESGPSPQHF TGTGCCATCAGTGAGTCCGGTCCGTCGCCCCAGCATTTT
TRBJ1-1 few TRBD1 TRBV15 CATSNGQGNTEAFF TGTGCCACCAGCAACGGACAGGGGAACACTGAAGCTTTCTTT
TRBJ1-2 . . TRBV9 CASTPSNYGYTF TGTGCCAGCACCCCGTCTAACTATGGCTACACCTTC
TRBJ2-5 many . TRBV6-5 CASSSPRGAETQYF TGTGCCAGCAGTTCTCCCAGGGGGGCAGAGACCCAGTACTTC
TRBJ2-7 . TRBD1 TRBV20-1 CSALGQGDYEQYF TGCAGTGCCTTGGGACAGGGGGACTACGAGCAGTACTTC
TRBJ1-4 many . TRBV9 CASSVDRVGEKLFF TGTGCCAGCAGCGTAGACAGGGTAGGGGAAAAACTGTTTTTT
TRBJ1-6 . TRBD1 TRBV7-2 CASSPNRGRSYNSPLHF TGTGCCAGCAGCCCAAACAGGGGGCGATCCTATAATTCACCCCTCCACTTT
TRBJ2-3 many TRBD1 TRBV2 CASSGTGKADTQYF TGTGCCAGCAGTGGGACAGGGAAGGCAGATACGCAGTATTTT
TRBJ1-5 many . TRBV21-1 CAIPSQGETNQPQHF TGTGCCATCCCAAGCCAGGGGGAGACCAATCAGCCCCAGCATTTT
TRBJ2-7 many . TRBV7-2 CASSSTYSYEQYF TGTGCCAGCAGCTCCACCTACTCCTACGAGCAGTACTTC
TRBJ1-5 many . TRBV9 CASSVSLSSPQHF TGTGCCAGCAGCGTATCCCTTTCGTCGCCCCAGCATTTT
TRBJ1-6 . . TRBV6-5 CASTLRGSNSPLHF TGTGCCAGCACTTTACGAGGGAGTAATTCACCCCTCCACTTT
TRBJ1-5 . . TRBV12-5 CASGWEEDQPQHF TGTGCTAGTGGTTGGGAGGAGGATCAGCCCCAGCATTTT
TRBJ1-2 . TRBD1 TRBV18 CASSLGQGTNYGYTF TGTGCCAGCTCACTTGGACAGGGAACAAACTATGGCTACACCTTC
TRBJ2-5 few . TRBV20-1 CSATPHSVVGRRETQYF TGCAGTGCTACTCCCCATTCGGTGGTAGGTCGTCGAGAGACCCAGTACTTC
TRBJ1-3 . . TRBV10-3 CAISENRGSSGNTIYF TGTGCCATCAGTGAAAACCGTGGGTCCTCTGGAAACACCATATATTTT
TRBJ1-1 . . TRBV20-1 CSTSGVSNTEAFF TGCAGTACAAGCGGAGTTTCGAACACTGAAGCTTTCTTT
TRBJ2-1 many . TRBV10-3 CAIKTQGDEQFF TGTGCCATCAAAACACAGGGCGATGAGCAGTTCTTC
TRBJ2-7 many TRBD1 TRBV12-3/TRBV12-4 CASRNRQGADSEQYF TGTGCCAGCAGAAACCGACAGGGGGCAGATAGCGAGCAGTACTTC
TRBJ1-2 few . TRBV5-4 CASRAWDAIGYTF TGTGCCAGCAGGGCCTGGGACGCGATTGGCTACACCTTC
TRBJ1-3 many . TRBV7-3 CASSLVGDARSGNTIYF TGTGCCAGCAGCTTAGTAGGGGACGCGCGCTCTGGAAACACCATATATTTT
TRBJ1-5 many . TRBV6-2/TRBV6-3 CASSHRRSNQPQHF TGTGCCAGCAGCCATCGACGGAGCAATCAGCCCCAGCATTTT
TRBJ2-7 few . TRBV30 CAWKETYEQYF TGTGCCTGGAAAGAGACCTACGAGCAGTACTTC
TRBJ2-5 many . TRBV7-8 CASSLRAQRVETQYF TGTGCCAGCAGCTTAAGGGCCCAAAGGGTTGAGACCCAGTACTTC
TRBJ2-7 many TRBD1 TRBV29-1 CRPGQPDEQYF TGCAGGCCGGGACAGCCGGACGAGCAGTACTTC
TRBJ2-3 many TRBD2 TRBV5-4 CASRYRGSGGRTDTQYF TGTGCCAGCAGATACCGGGGTAGCGGGGGGCGCACAGATACGCAGTATTTT
TRBJ1-2 many . TRBV19 CASSMGLVQGPDYGYTF TGTGCCAGTAGTATGGGATTGGTTCAGGGGCCTGACTATGGCTACACCTTC
TRBJ1-1 . . TRBV29-1 CSVDQGNTEAFF TGCAGCGTTGACCAGGGGAACACTGAAGCTTTCTTT
TRBJ2-4 many TRBD2 TRBV7-7 CASSRISGEAKNIQYF TGTGCTAGCAGCCGCATAAGCGGGGAAGCCAAAAACATTCAGTACTTC
TRBJ2-7 . . TRBV11-1 CASSLLSGAYEQYF TGTGCCAGCAGCCTCCTTTCAGGGGCTTACGAGCAGTACTTC
TRBJ2-7 . . TRBV7-3 CASSLTGLPYEQYF TGTGCCAGCAGCCTCACAGGGCTCCCCTACGAGCAGTACTTC
TRBJ1-3 many . TRBV9 CASSPWDILSSGNTIYF TGTGCCAGCAGCCCGTGGGACATCCTAAGCTCTGGAAACACCATATATTTT
TRBJ2-2 . . TRBV9 CASSPIGHLGAGELFF TGTGCCAGCAGCCCAATCGGACACCTTGGCGCCGGGGAGCTGTTTTTT
TRBJ1-1 many . TRBV6-6 CASSRGESYGTEAFF TGTGCCAGCAGTCGGGGAGAATCCTACGGCACTGAAGCTTTCTTT
TRBJ2-5 many . TRBV7-9 CASSLVRGKQETQYF TGTGCCAGCAGCTTAGTTCGGGGCAAACAAGAGACCCAGTACTTC
TRBJ1-6 many TRBD1 TRBV7-2 CASSLGAGGRGVPLHF TGTGCCAGCAGCTTAGGGGCAGGGGGTAGAGGGGTACCCCTCCACTTT
TRBJ2-2 . . TRBV6-2/TRBV6-3 CASTQFGELFF TGTGCCAGCACCCAATTCGGGGAGCTGTTTTTT
TRBJ1-4 . TRBD1 TRBV18 CASSVSSGQGAREKLFF TGTGCCAGCTCAGTGTCCTCGGGACAGGGGGCGCGTGAAAAACTGTTTTTT